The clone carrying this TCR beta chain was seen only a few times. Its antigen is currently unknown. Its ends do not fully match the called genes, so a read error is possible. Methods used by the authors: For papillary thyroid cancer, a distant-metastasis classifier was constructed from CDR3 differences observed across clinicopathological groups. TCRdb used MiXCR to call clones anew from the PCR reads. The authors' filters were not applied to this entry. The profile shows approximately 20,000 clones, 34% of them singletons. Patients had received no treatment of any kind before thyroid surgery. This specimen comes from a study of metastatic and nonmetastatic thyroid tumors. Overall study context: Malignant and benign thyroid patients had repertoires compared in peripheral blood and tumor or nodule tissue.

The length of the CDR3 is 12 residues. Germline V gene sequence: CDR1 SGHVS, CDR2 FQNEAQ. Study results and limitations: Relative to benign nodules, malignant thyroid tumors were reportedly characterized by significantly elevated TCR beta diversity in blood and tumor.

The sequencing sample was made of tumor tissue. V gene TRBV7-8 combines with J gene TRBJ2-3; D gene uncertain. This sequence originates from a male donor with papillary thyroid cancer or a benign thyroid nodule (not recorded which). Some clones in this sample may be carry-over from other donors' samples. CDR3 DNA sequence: TGCGCCAGCATCTTCTATCCAGATACGCAGTATTTT. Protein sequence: CASIFYPDTQYF.